The 8 T cell receptor beta chains below were found in one sample sequenced in a study of blood T cells in healthy people across ages. It was with a sample-barcoded 5' primer and a J-beta primer mix that a second PCR of roughly 7 to 12 cycles was run. MiXCR, run by TCRdb on the 5' RACE reads, gives a single entry per CDR3 protein. The sample has about 800,000 distinct CDR3 sequences; just under 25% are singletons. Another study also made use of these data, one on T cells of mothers and their children.

The sample comprised blood. The receptors originated from a boy aged 5-17 years in good health.

This clonotype was detected a few times. The CDR3 protein is CASSLLAGGRDEQYF. CDR3 DNA: TGCGCCAGCAGCCTACTAGCGGGAGGTAGGGACGAGCAGTACTTC. This chain connects TRBV4-3 to TRBJ2-5; 12 bases align to TRBD2. The DNA end is more similar to TRBJ2-7, so the J call may be wrong. The CDR3 spans 15 residues. Germline values: CDR1 LGHNA, CDR2 YSLEER.

There are a few counts of this clonotype. The genes are TRBV12-3 or TRBV12-4 and TRBJ2-5, with a possible D match to TRBD1 (5 bases). The last part of the DNA fits TRBJ2-7 better; the J call may be wrong. CDR3 length equals 13 residues. The DNA for the CDR3 is TGTGCCAGCAGACCCCGACAGAGCTACGAGCAGTACTTC. Encoded protein: CASRPRQSYEQYF.

Only one count was recorded for this clonotype. The J gene is TRBJ1-4, the V gene TRBV3-1; possibly TRBD1 for D (5 bases). Germline loops: CDR1 LGHDT, CDR2 YNNKEL (reference sequence). The CDR3 totals 15 residues. V shed 4 bases and J shed 7 bases, with 16 bases lying between them. CDR3 sequence reads: CASSRGGFAGEKLFF. The CDR3 nucleotides read TGTGCCAGCAGCCGGGGGGGTTTTGCTGGTGAAAAACTGTTTTTT.

The V call is TRBV7-2, the J call TRBJ1-5; 9 nucleotides line up with TRBD1. The CDR3 has 13 amino acids. Per germline, CDR1 SGHTA and CDR2 FQGNSA. Unmatched junction bases numbered 2, after V lost 1 base and J lost 10 bases. CDR3 sequence (DNA): TGTGCCAGCAGCTTAGGGACAGGGGATCCCCAGCATTTT. Residues: CASSLGTGDPQHF.

V gene TRBV7-3 combines with J gene TRBJ1-1, with D unresolved. The length of the CDR3 is 18 residues. Germline CDR1 and CDR2: SGHTA and FQGTGA. Trimming pared 0 bases from V and 0 bases from J, leaving 17 bases between. CDR3 region: CASSLTFGEEAMNTEAFF. CDR3 sequence (DNA): TGTGCCAGCAGCTTAACGTTCGGAGAGGAGGCTATGAACACTGAAGCTTTCTTT.

This clonotype has just a few counts. This chain links TRBV9 with TRBJ2-1; no clear D gene. The CDR3 runs 14 residues. Trimming left V 0 bases short and J 6 bases short, with 10 bases between. Germline CDR1 is SGDLS and CDR2 is YYNGEE. In DNA form, the CDR3 reads TGTGCCAGCAGCGTAGATATCCGACCCAATGAGCAGTTCTTC. Amino acid sequence: CASSVDIRPNEQFF.

V and J are TRBV20-1 and TRBJ1-1; D unresolved. Germline V lookup: CDR1 DFQATT, CDR2 SNEGSKA (reference sequence). The germline V and J ends were trimmed by 0 bases and 5 bases, with 16 bases remaining between them. This CDR3 is built from 15 residues. The CDR3 DNA sequence: TGCAGTGCTAGAGATTTGGCCGAGGATCTAACTGAAGCTTTCTTT. It codes for CSARDLAEDLTEAFF.

The chain employs TRBV4-1 and TRBJ2-5, with 7 bases lining up with TRBD2. The germline V gene has CDR1 MGHRA and CDR2 YSYEKL. Trimming at V came to 0 bases and at J to 2 bases, leaving 12 bases not matched to a gene. The CDR3 runs 18 residues. The CDR3 coding sequence is TGCGCCAGCAGCCAAGAAGTGCTTCTAGCGGAACTTCAAGAGACCCAGTACTTC. It yields the protein CASSQEVLLAELQETQYF.